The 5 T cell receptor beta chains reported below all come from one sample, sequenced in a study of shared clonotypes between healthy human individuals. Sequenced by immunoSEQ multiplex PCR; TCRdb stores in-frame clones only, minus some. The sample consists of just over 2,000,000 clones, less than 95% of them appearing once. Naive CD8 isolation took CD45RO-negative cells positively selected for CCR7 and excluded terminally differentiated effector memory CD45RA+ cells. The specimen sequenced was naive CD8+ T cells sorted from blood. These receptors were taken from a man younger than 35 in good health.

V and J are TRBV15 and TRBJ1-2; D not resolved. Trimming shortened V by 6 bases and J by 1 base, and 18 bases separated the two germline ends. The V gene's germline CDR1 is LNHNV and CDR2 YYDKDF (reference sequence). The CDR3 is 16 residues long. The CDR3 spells CATSDLPGELNYGYTF. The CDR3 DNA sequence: TGTGCCACCAGTGATCTCCCAGGAGAACTTAACTATGGCTACACCTTC.

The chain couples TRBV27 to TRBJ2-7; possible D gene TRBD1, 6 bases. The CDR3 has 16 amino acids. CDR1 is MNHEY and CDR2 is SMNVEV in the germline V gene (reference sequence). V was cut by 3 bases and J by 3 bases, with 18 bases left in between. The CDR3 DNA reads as TGTGCCAGCAGTTTTTCCCTCGGGACACGAGACTACGAGCAGTACTTC. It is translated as CASSFSLGTRDYEQYF.

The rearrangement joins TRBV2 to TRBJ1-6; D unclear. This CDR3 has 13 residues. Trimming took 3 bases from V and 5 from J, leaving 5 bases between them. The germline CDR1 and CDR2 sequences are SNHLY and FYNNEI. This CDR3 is CASSESDNSPLHF. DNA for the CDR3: TGTGCCAGCAGTGAGAGTGATAATTCACCCCTCCACTTT.

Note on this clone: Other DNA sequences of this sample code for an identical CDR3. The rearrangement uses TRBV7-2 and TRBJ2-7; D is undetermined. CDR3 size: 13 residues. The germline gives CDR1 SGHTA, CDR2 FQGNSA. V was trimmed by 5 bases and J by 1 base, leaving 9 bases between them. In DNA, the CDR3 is TGTGCCAGCAGCCTCGCCCTATCCTACGAGCAGTACTTC. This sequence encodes CASSLALSYEQYF.

The CDR3, as DNA: TGTGCCAGTACCCCATCCGGGACAGTTAATGAAAAACTGTTTTTT. It specifies CASTPSGTVNEKLFF. This chain joins TRBV19 and TRBJ1-4; 7 bases are a match to TRBD1. V dropped 7 bases and J dropped 4; count of bases not matched to a gene: 9. The CDR3 loop spans 15 amino acids. CDR1 is LNHDA and CDR2 is SQIVND in the germline V gene (reference sequence).